One T cell receptor (beta chain) is described in this entry. The antigen remains undetermined. These data originate in a study of shared clonotypes between healthy human individuals. Overall study results and limits: Some clonotypes were shared by all four sorted-subset donors, while others were not shared. The non-shared ones had lower generation probabilities than the shared ones. Donor clonotype sharing was expected to depend on sequencing depth. Rarefaction analysis demonstrated incomplete sorted-subset sequencing notwithstanding large depth.

This CDR3 is 12 amino acids long. The germline gives CDR1 MNHNY, CDR2 SVGAGI (reference sequence). V lost 6 bases, J lost 9 bases, and 12 bases lay in between. Sequenced by immunoSEQ multiplex PCR; TCRdb stores in-frame clones only, minus some. The sample shows about 2 million clones, 85% to 95% of them seen only once. Division of CD4+ cells produced a CD45RA+ naive subset and a CD45RA-negative memory subset. J is TRBJ1-5 and V is TRBV6-6; tentative D call: TRBD1 (5 bases). The source material was naive CD4+ T cells sorted from blood. Subset: CD45RA+ positively selected. The sequence was obtained from a man aged 18 to 29 in good health. DNA of the CDR3: TGTGCCAGCAGCCCTAGCCAGGGGCCCCAGCATTTT. As protein: CASSPSQGPQHF.